This TCR beta chain was captured in a study of early T cells in non-severe SARS-CoV-2 infection. MiXCR, applied by TCRdb to the 5' RACE reads, yields one record per CDR3 protein. The data show tens of thousands of distinct CDR3 sequences, about 4% seen once. This clonotype was counted only a few times. This receptor was taken from an adult who was a healthcare worker with PCR-confirmed SARS-CoV-2 infection or an uninfected control (not recorded which). Sequenced material: whole blood.

In nucleotides, the CDR3 is TGTGCCAGCAGCCAGCGCGGGGTACCAGATACGCAGTATTTT. As protein: CASSQRGVPDTQYF. The V call is TRBV3-1, the J call TRBJ2-3, with D perhaps matching TRBD2 (6 bases). The CDR3 consists of 14 residues. The germline CDR1 and CDR2 sequences are LGHDT and YNNKEL (reference sequence). Trimming left V 3 bases short and J 4 bases short, with 11 bases between.